This entry lists 3 T cell receptor beta chains sequenced from one sample in a study of T-cell reconstitution after alpha-beta-depleted transplantation in children. It was with unique molecular identifiers that the TCRbeta library was prepared. MiXCR was run by TCRdb on the PCR reads, yielding one entry per CDR3 protein. This sample has roughly 670,000 distinct CDR3 sequences, with around 13% found just once. The specimen was PBMCs, collected before TCRalphabeta/CD19-depleted stem cell transplant. The source is a girl aged 2 to 10 with congenital amegakaryocytic thrombocytopenia, due to receive a stem cell transplant.

This clonotype has a handful of counts. The chain employs TRBV28 and TRBJ2-5, with 11 bases aligning to TRBD2. The germline CDR1 and CDR2 sequences are MDHEN and SYDVKM. Trimming cost V 4 bases and J 1 base; bases outside gene matches: 5. The CDR3 is 16 residues long. CDR3 DNA: TGTGCCAGCAGTTCGACTAGCGGGGCCACCCAAGAGACCCAGTACTTC. Translation gives CASSSTSGATQETQYF.

The chain couples TRBV7-6 to TRBJ2-1; D ambiguous. Germline V gene sequence: CDR1 SGHVS, CDR2 FNYEAQ. The V gene lost 2 bases and the J gene lost 6 bases, with 8 bases spanning the gap. The CDR3 sequence is 13 residues long. CDR3 protein: CASSLPLGNEQFF. The DNA for the CDR3 is TGTGCCAGCAGCTTACCGCTAGGCAATGAGCAGTTCTTC.

This clonotype has a handful of counts. V gene TRBV7-8 combines with J gene TRBJ2-7; D call uncertain. The germline V gene encodes CDR1 SGHVS and CDR2 FQNEAQ. V was cut by 4 bases and J by 3 bases, with 19 bases left in between. CDR3 length: 16 amino acids. The CDR3 spells CASSSQVGPQYYEQYF. The CDR3 coding sequence is TGTGCCAGCAGCTCCCAGGTCGGTCCCCAATACTACGAGCAGTACTTC.